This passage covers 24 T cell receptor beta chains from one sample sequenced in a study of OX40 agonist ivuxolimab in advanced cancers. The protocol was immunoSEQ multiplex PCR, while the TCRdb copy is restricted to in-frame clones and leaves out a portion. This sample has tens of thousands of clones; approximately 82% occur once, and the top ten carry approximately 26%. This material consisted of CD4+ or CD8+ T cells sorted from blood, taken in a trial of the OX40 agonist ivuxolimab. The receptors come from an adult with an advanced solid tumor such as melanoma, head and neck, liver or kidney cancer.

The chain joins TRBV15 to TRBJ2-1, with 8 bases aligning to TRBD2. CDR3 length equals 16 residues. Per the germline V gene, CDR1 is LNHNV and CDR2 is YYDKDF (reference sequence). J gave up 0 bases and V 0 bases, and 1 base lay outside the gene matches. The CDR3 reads CATSRDREGSYNEQFF. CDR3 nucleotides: TGTGCCACCAGCAGAGATCGGGAGGGCTCCTACAATGAGCAGTTCTTC.

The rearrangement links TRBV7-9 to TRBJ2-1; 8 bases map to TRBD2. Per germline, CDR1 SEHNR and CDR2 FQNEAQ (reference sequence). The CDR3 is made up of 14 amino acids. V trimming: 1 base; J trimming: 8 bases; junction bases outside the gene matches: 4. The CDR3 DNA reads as TGTGCCAGCAGCTTAGGGGGACTAGTAGATGAGCAGTTCTTC. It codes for CASSLGGLVDEQFF.

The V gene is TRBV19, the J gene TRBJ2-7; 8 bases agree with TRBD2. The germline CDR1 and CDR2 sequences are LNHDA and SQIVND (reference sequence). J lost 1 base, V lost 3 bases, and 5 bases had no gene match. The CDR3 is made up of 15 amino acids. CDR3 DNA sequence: TGTGCCAGTAGTATGGAGAGCGGGAGTTCCTACGAGCAGTACTTC. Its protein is CASSMESGSSYEQYF.

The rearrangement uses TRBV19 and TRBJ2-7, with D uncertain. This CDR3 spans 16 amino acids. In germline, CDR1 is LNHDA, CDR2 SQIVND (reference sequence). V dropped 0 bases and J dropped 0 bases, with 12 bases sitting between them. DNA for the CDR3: TGTGCCAGTAGTATAGAAGGGATCGGCAGCTCCTACGAGCAGTACTTC. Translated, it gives CASSIEGIGSSYEQYF.

The chain's CDR3 is CASSQDHGTARAFF. The CDR3 DNA reads TGCGCCAGCAGCCAAGATCATGGGACGGCGAGAGCTTTCTTT. V and J are TRBV4-1 and TRBJ1-1, with a weak D call TRBD1 (5 bases). This CDR3 has 14 amino acids. Germline V lookup: CDR1 MGHRA, CDR2 YSYEKL. Trimming took 0 bases from V and 10 from J, leaving 15 bases between them.

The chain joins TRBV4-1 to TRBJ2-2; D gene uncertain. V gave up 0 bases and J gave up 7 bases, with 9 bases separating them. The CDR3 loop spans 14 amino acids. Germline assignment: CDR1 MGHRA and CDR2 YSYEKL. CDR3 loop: CASSQEWVFGELFF. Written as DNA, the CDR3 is TGCGCCAGCAGCCAAGAATGGGTCTTCGGGGAGCTGTTTTTT.

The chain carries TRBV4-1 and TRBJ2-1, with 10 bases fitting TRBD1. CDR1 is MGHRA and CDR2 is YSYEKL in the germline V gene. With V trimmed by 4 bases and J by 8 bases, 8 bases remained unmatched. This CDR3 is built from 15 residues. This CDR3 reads CASSPGQGEVDEQFF. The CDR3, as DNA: TGCGCCAGCAGCCCAGGACAGGGGGAGGTCGATGAGCAGTTCTTC.

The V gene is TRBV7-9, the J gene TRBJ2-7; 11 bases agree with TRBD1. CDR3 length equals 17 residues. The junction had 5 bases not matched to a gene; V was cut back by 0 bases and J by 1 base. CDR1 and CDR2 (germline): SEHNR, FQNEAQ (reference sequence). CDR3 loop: CASSLARGTGGSYEQYF. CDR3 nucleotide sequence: TGTGCCAGCAGCTTAGCGCGGGGGACAGGGGGTTCCTACGAGCAGTACTTC.

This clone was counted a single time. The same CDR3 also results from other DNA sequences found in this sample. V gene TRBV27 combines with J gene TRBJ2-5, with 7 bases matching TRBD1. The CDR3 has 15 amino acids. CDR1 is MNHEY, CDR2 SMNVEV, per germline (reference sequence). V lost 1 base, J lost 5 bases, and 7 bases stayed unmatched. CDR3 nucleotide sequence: TGTGCCAGCAGTTTATGGACAGGAGGTCGTGAGACCCAGTACTTC. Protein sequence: CASSLWTGGRETQYF.

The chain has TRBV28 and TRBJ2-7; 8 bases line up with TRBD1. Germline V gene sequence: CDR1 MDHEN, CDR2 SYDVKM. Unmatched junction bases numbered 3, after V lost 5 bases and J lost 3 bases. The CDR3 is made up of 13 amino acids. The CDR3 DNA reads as TGTGCCAGCAGTATCGGACAGGGCTACGAGCAGTACTTC. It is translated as CASSIGQGYEQYF.

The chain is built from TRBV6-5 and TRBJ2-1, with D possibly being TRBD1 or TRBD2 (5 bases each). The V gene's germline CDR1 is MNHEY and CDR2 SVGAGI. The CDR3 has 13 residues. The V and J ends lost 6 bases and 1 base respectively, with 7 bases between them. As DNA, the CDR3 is TGTGCCAGCAGCGAGGGGTCCTACAATGAGCAGTTCTTC. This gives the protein CASSEGSYNEQFF.

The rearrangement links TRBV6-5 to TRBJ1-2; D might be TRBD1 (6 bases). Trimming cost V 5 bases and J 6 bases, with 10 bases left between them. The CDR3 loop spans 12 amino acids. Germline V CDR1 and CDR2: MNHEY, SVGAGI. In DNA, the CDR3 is TGTGCCAGCAGTGAATGGACAGATGGCTACACCTTC. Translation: CASSEWTDGYTF.

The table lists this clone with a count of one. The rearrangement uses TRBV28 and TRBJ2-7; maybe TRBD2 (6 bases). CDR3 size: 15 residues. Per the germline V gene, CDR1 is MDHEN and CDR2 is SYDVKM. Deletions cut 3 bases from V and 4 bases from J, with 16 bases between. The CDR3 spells CASSFRGMVMYEQYF. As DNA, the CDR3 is TGTGCCAGCAGTTTTCGGGGGATGGTGATGTACGAGCAGTACTTC.

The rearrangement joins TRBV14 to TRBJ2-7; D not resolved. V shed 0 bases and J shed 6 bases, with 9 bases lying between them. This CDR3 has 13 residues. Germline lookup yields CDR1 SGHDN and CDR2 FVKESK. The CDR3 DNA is TGTGCCAGCAGCCAAGATCTGCCGTCCGAGCAGTACTTC. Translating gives CASSQDLPSEQYF.

In nucleotides, the CDR3 is TGTGCCAGCAGTGAATTCCAGGGCTCCTACGAGCAGTACTTC. It encodes CASSEFQGSYEQYF. The V call is TRBV2, the J call TRBJ2-7; possibly TRBD1 for D (5 bases). Germline lookup yields CDR1 SNHLY and CDR2 FYNNEI. This CDR3 is 14 amino acids long. Trimming removed 2 bases from V and 0 bases from J, with 8 bases in between.

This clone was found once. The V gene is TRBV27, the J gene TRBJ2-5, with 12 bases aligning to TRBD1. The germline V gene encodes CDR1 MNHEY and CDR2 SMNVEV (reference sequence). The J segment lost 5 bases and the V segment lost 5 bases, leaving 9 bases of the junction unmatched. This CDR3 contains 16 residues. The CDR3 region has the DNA TGTGCCAGCAGTGCCTTGGGGACAGGGGGCAGTGAGACCCAGTACTTC. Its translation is CASSALGTGGSETQYF.

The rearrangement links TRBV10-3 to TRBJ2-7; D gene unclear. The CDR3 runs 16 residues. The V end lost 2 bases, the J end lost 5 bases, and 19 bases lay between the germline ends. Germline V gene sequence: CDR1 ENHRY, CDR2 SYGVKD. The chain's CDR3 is CAISEPPRKRPNEQYF. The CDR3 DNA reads TGTGCCATCAGTGAGCCCCCCCGAAAAAGGCCCAACGAGCAGTACTTC.

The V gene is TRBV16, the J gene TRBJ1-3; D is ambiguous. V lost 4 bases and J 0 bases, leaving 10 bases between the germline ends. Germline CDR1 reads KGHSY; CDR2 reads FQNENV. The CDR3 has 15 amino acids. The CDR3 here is CASSLGSSSGNTIYF. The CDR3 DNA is TGTGCCAGCAGCCTCGGGTCTTCCTCTGGAAACACCATATATTTT.

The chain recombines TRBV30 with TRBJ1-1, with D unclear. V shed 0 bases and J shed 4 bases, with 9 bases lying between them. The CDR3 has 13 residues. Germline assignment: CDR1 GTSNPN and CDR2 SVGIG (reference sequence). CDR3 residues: CAWSVIGATEAFF. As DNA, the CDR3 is TGTGCCTGGAGTGTAATTGGAGCCACTGAAGCTTTCTTT.

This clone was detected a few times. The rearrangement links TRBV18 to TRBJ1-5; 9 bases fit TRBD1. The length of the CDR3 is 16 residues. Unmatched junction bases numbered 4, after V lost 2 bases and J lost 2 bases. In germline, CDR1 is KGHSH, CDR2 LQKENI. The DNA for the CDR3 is TGTGCCAGCTCACCAGTGGGGGACAGGGGCAATCAGCCCCAGCATTTT. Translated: CASSPVGDRGNQPQHF.

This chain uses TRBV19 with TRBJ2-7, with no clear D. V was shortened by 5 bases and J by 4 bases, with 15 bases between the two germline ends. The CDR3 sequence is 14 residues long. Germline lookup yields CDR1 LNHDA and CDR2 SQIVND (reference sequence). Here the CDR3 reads CASSFSRGPYEQYF. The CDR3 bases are TGTGCCAGTAGTTTCAGTCGAGGTCCATACGAGCAGTACTTC.

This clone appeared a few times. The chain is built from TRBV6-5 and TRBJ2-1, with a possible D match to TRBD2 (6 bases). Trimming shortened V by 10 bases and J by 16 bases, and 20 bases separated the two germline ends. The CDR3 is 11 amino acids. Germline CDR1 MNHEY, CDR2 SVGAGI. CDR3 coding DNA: TGTGCCACCTTTTCGGGCGGGAATCTATTCTTC. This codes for CATFSGGNLFF.

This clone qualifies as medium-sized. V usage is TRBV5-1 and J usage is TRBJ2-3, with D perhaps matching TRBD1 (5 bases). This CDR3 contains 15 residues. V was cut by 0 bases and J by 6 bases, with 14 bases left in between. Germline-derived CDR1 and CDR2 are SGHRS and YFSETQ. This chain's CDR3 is CASSLDIGAPDTQYF. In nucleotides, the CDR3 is TGCGCCAGCAGCTTGGACATAGGGGCCCCGGATACGCAGTATTTT.

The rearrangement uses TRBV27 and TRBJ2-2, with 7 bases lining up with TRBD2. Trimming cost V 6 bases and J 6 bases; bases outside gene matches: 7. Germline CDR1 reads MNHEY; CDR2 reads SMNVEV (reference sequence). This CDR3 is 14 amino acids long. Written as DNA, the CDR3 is TGTGCCAGCAGGCAAGGGCTAGCGGCCGGGGAGCTGTTTTTT. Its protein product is CASRQGLAAGELFF.